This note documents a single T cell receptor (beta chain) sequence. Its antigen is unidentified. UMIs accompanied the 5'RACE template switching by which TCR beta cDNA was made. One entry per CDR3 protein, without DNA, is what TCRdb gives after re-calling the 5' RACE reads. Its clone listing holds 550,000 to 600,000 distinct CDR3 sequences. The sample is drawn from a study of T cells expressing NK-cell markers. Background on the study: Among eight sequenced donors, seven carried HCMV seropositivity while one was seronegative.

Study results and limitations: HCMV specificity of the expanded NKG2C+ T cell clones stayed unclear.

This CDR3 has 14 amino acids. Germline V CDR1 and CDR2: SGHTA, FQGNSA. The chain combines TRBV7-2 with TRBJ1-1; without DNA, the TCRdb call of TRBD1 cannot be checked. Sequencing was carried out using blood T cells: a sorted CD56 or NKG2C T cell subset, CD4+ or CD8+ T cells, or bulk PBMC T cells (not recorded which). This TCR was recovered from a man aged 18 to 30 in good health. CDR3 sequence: CASSFVDTNTEAFF.